Listed below are T cell receptor beta chains from one sample, sequenced in a study of response to subunit inactivated influenza vaccine. Via MiXCR, TCRdb re-called the RT-PCR reads, giving one row per CDR3 protein. The profile shows more than 700,000 distinct CDR3 sequences, 20% to 25% of them singletons. Material: PBMCs from blood, obtained about 5 days after vaccination. The source of these receptors is a man in his forties or fifties who received an inactivated influenza vaccine. CDR3s include the opening cysteine and the closing phenylalanine or tryptophan. The D gene is left open where the match is weak. Rows may omit the clone size; those that give it use once, few, many or a size class.

D	V	size	J	CDR3	DNA
NA	TRBV7-2	NA	TRBJ2-2	CASNLRSGELFF	TGTGCCAGCAACCTTAGATCTGGGGAGCTGTTTTTT
NA	TRBV12-3/TRBV12-4	NA	TRBJ1-4	CASSPMVGEPNEKLFF	TGTGCCAGCAGTCCCATGGTCGGGGAACCTAATGAAAAACTGTTTTTT
NA	TRBV6-1	many	TRBJ2-7	CASRDSPSSYEQYF	TGTGCCAGCAGGGACAGTCCTTCCTCCTACGAGCAGTACTTC
NA	TRBV3-1	NA	TRBJ1-1	CASSQDSGARYTEAFF	TGTGCCAGCAGCCAAGATTCGGGGGCCAGGTACACTGAAGCTTTCTTT
NA	TRBV5-5	NA	TRBJ2-1	CASSLFSADYVKGREQFF	TGTGCCAGCAGCTTGTTCAGTGCAGACTACGTCAAGGGCAGGGAGCAGTTCTTC
TRBD1	TRBV5-1	NA	TRBJ1-3	CASSAGTGVGNTIYF	TGCGCCAGCAGCGCCGGGACAGGGGTCGGAAACACCATATATTTT
NA	TRBV15	NA	TRBJ2-3	CATSRDRPTSDTQYF	TGTGCCACCAGCAGAGATAGGCCAACCTCAGATACGCAGTATTTT
TRBD1	TRBV3-1	few	TRBJ2-3	CASSPRTGSRVGTDTQYF	TGTGCCAGCAGCCCGCGGACAGGGTCAAGAGTAGGCACAGATACGCAGTATTTT
TRBD1	TRBV12-3/TRBV12-4	many	TRBJ2-7	CASSFGQGATAYEQYF	TGTGCCAGCAGTTTCGGACAGGGGGCGACAGCCTACGAGCAGTACTTC
TRBD2	TRBV19	NA	TRBJ2-1	CASSPRELPYNEQFF	TGTGCCAGTAGTCCGCGGGAGCTCCCCTACAATGAGCAGTTCTTC
TRBD2	TRBV28	NA	TRBJ2-4	CASSLAGTSGALEAKNIQYF	TGTGCCAGCAGTTTAGCCGGGACTAGCGGGGCGTTGGAAGCCAAAAACATTCAGTACTTC
NA	TRBV20-1	NA	TRBJ2-5	CSARDGGVRGLSETQYF	TGCAGTGCTAGAGATGGGGGGGTCAGGGGGCTTTCGGAGACCCAGTACTTC
NA	TRBV7-9	NA	TRBJ2-2	CASSSRGSSTGELFF	TGTGCCAGCAGCAGCCGGGGTTCGAGCACCGGGGAGCTGTTTTTT
TRBD2	TRBV20-1	NA	TRBJ2-7	CSTPYAAGGLSGEQYF	TGCAGTACCCCTTATGCAGCGGGAGGATTATCGGGCGAGCAGTACTTC
TRBD2	TRBV20-1	NA	TRBJ2-1	CSAQMGLADNNEQFF	TGCAGTGCGCAGATGGGACTAGCGGATAACAATGAGCAGTTCTTC
TRBD1	TRBV4-3	NA	TRBJ1-1	CASSQWTGSAFF	TGCGCCAGCAGCCAGTGGACAGGATCAGCTTTCTTT
NA	TRBV7-9	NA	TRBJ1-2	CASRTGIPGSRGYTF	TGTGCCAGCAGAACCGGAATCCCCGGCAGTAGGGGCTACACCTTC
TRBD1	TRBV9	few	TRBJ2-7	CASSVGTGVIHEQYF	TGTGCCAGCAGCGTGGGGACAGGGGTCATCCACGAGCAGTACTTC
TRBD2	TRBV20-1	NA	TRBJ2-3	CSARTGTSGKTSSTDTQYF	TGCAGTGCTAGGACCGGGACTAGCGGGAAGACCTCTAGCACAGATACGCAGTATTTT
TRBD1	TRBV20-1	NA	TRBJ2-3	CSATNNRGWTDTQYF	TGCAGTGCTACGAACAACAGGGGTTGGACAGATACGCAGTATTTT
NA	TRBV20-1	NA	TRBJ2-5	CSAPDGATQYF	TGCAGTGCTCCGGACGGCGCGACCCAGTACTTC
NA	TRBV2	few	TRBJ2-7	CASSELPGAYEQYF	TGTGCCAGCAGTGAGCTCCCAGGCGCCTACGAGCAGTACTTC
NA	TRBV20-1	NA	TRBJ1-6	CSGGGTYNSPLHF	TGCAGTGGGGGCGGGACCTATAATTCACCCCTCCACTTT
TRBD1	TRBV11-2	NA	TRBJ1-3	CASSSTRTGSAGNTIYF	TGTGCCAGCAGCTCCACTCGGACAGGGTCCGCTGGAAACACCATATATTTT
TRBD2	TRBV7-6	NA	TRBJ2-1	CASSLAVTSGNNEQFF	TGTGCCAGCAGCTTAGCCGTGACTAGCGGTAACAATGAGCAGTTCTTC
NA	TRBV12-3/TRBV12-4	many	TRBJ2-2	CASRQDLNTGELFF	TGTGCCAGCAGACAGGACCTTAACACCGGGGAGCTGTTTTTT
NA	TRBV10-3	many	TRBJ2-3	CASSPDKNTDTQYF	TGTGCCAGCTCGCCGGACAAGAACACAGATACGCAGTATTTT
NA	TRBV29-1	NA	TRBJ2-1	CSVVEGSLNEQFF	TGCAGCGTTGTCGAGGGATCGTTAAATGAGCAGTTCTTC
TRBD1	TRBV27	many	TRBJ2-7	CASSLVGGAFIHEQYF	TGTGCCAGCAGTTTGGTAGGGGGCGCGTTCATCCACGAGCAGTACTTC
NA	TRBV4-3	few	TRBJ2-1	CASSHGRAYNEQFF	TGCGCCAGCAGCCATGGACGAGCGTACAATGAGCAGTTCTTC
TRBD2	TRBV4-2	NA	TRBJ2-5	CASSQETSGRARETQYF	TGTGCCAGCAGCCAAGAGACTAGCGGGAGGGCCCGTGAGACCCAGTACTTC
TRBD1	TRBV28	few	TRBJ1-4	CASSSSGTGEEKLFF	TGTGCCAGCAGTTCATCCGGGACAGGGGAAGAAAAACTGTTTTTT
TRBD1	TRBV5-1	many	TRBJ1-2	CASSLERTGGHGYTF	TGCGCCAGCAGCTTGGAAAGGACAGGGGGCCATGGCTACACCTTC
NA	TRBV12-3/TRBV12-4	NA	TRBJ2-7	CASSLLVEFDEQYF	TGTGCCAGCAGCTTGCTCGTTGAATTTGACGAGCAGTACTTC
TRBD1	TRBV2	NA	TRBJ1-5	CASSSRTGSDQPQHF	TGTGCCAGCAGTTCCCGGACAGGGTCAGATCAGCCCCAGCATTTT
TRBD2	TRBV20-1	few	TRBJ2-3	CSARDGKRGYTDTQYF	TGCAGTGCTAGAGATGGAAAGCGGGGGTACACAGATACGCAGTATTTT
NA	TRBV7-2	few	TRBJ2-3	CASSLRRGADTQYF	TGTGCCAGCAGCTTACGCAGGGGTGCAGATACGCAGTATTTT
NA	TRBV4-3	few	TRBJ2-5	CASSHWAGLETQYF	TGCGCCAGCAGCCATTGGGCCGGATTAGAAACCCAGTACTTC
TRBD1	TRBV5-1	NA	TRBJ2-3	CASSARTGHGTDTQYF	TGCGCCAGCAGCGCTCGGACAGGCCATGGGACAGATACGCAGTATTTT
NA	TRBV21-1	few	TRBJ2-1	CASWDWTGSDSYNEQFF	TGTGCCAGCTGGGATTGGACCGGGAGTGATTCCTACAATGAGCAGTTCTTC
TRBD1	TRBV7-9	NA	TRBJ1-1	CASSPGQGANEAFF	TGTGCCAGCAGCCCGGGACAGGGGGCAAATGAAGCTTTCTTT
TRBD2	TRBV11-2	NA	TRBJ2-1	CASSLDRGLAGGLDEQFF	TGTGCCAGCAGCTTAGATCGGGGACTAGCGGGGGGCCTCGATGAGCAGTTCTTC
NA	TRBV6-6	NA	TRBJ2-7	CASGQSYEQYF	TGTGCCAGCGGACAATCCTACGAGCAGTACTTC
NA	TRBV7-9	NA	TRBJ2-6	CASSLARGAGANVLTF	TGTGCCAGCAGCTTAGCTCGGGGAGCTGGGGCCAACGTCCTGACTTTC
NA	TRBV24-1	once	TRBJ2-3	CATSDLPRLAGASDTQYF	TGTGCCACCAGTGATTTGCCCCGACTCGCCGGAGCTTCAGATACGCAGTATTTT
TRBD2	TRBV20-1	few	TRBJ2-5	CSATSGGKETQYF	TGCAGTGCTACTAGCGGGGGGAAAGAGACCCAGTACTTC
NA	TRBV5-1	NA	TRBJ1-1	CASSLASGRGTEAFF	TGCGCCAGCAGCTTGGCCTCTGGTCGCGGGACTGAAGCTTTCTTT
NA	TRBV4-3	NA	TRBJ2-3	CASSRGTEDTQYF	TGCGCCAGCAGCCGCGGGACAGAAGATACGCAGTATTTT
NA	TRBV7-2	many	TRBJ2-1	CASSPTYNEQFF	TGTGCCAGCAGCCCTACCTACAATGAGCAGTTCTTC
NA	TRBV10-3	few	TRBJ1-3	CAISESNSYISGNTIYF	TGTGCCATCAGTGAGTCGAATTCGTACATCTCTGGAAACACCATATATTTT
TRBD1	TRBV20-1	few	TRBJ2-5	CSAPPPGQQETQYF	TGCAGTGCTCCCCCCCCGGGACAGCAAGAGACCCAGTACTTC
TRBD1	TRBV29-1	few	TRBJ2-7	CSVEDPTGAPYEQYF	TGCAGCGTTGAAGATCCGACAGGGGCTCCTTACGAGCAGTACTTC
TRBD1	TRBV4-2	few	TRBJ2-1	CASSQADRQGSYNEQFF	TGTGCCAGCAGCCAGGCCGATAGACAGGGTTCGTACAATGAGCAGTTCTTC
TRBD2	TRBV20-1	many	TRBJ2-1	CSARRLTASGYNEQFF	TGCAGTGCTAGGAGGTTGACGGCTAGCGGGTACAATGAGCAGTTCTTC
TRBD1	TRBV3-1	few	TRBJ2-7	CASSQGWGQTTYEQYF	TGTGCCAGCAGCCAAGGTTGGGGACAGACGACCTACGAGCAGTACTTC
NA	TRBV5-6	NA	TRBJ2-3	CASSFFSSGGEYF	TGTGCCAGCAGCTTTTTTTCATCCGGGGGCGAGTATTTT
TRBD2	TRBV7-8	NA	TRBJ2-1	CASSLSLADLFQFF	TGTGCCAGCAGCTTATCACTAGCGGACCTATTTCAGTTCTTC
TRBD2	TRBV28	many	TRBJ2-5	CASSFPSGSVETQYF	TGTGCCAGCAGTTTCCCTAGCGGTTCAGTGGAGACCCAGTACTTC
TRBD2	TRBV4-2	many	TRBJ2-1	CASSQVLALRNEQFF	TGTGCCAGCAGCCAGGTACTAGCGTTAAGGAATGAGCAGTTCTTC
NA	TRBV6-5	NA	TRBJ2-3	CASRSEEYTQYF	TGTGCCAGCCGTTCGGAGGAGTATACGCAGTATTTT